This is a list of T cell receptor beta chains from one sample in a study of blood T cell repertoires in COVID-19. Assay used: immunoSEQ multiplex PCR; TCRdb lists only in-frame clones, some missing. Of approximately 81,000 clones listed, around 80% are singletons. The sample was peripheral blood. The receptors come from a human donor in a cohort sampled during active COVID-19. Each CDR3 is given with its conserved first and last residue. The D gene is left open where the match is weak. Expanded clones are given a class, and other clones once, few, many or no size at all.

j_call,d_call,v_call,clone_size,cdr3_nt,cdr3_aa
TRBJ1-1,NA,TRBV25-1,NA,TGTGCCAGCAGATCTCCCGGGGGGCGGGTGAACACTGAAGCTTTCTTT,CASRSPGGRVNTEAFF
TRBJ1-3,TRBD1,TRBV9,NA,TGTGCCAGCGACCCGGGACAGAGATCTGGAAACACCATATATTTT,CASDPGQRSGNTIYF
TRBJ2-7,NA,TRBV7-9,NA,TGTGCCAGCAGCTTAGGGACACGTAGAACCTACGAGCAGTACTTC,CASSLGTRRTYEQYF
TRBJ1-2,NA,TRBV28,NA,TGTGCCAGCAGTTTGTCCGACGGACTCAATGGCTACACCTTC,CASSLSDGLNGYTF
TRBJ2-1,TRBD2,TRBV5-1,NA,TGCGCCAGCAGCTTCGGGCCTAGCGGGGGAATGGTAGTCAATGAGCAGTTCTTC,CASSFGPSGGMVVNEQFF
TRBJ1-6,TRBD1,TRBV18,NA,TGTGCCAGCTCACCAGTGACAGGGGCGCTCAATTCACCCCTCCACTTT,CASSPVTGALNSPLHF
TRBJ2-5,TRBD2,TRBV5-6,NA,TGTGCCAGCAGCTCCGGACTAGCGCAAGAGACCCAGTACTTC,CASSSGLAQETQYF
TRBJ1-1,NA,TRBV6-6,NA,TGTGCCAGCAGCACCACAGGTTTTGAAGCTTTCTTT,CASSTTGFEAFF
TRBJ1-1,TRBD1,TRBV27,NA,TGTGCCAGCAGTTCGGGGACAGATCATTCCAACACTGAAGCTTTCTTT,CASSSGTDHSNTEAFF
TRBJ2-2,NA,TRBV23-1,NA,TGCGCCAGCAGTATACGCTTACCTGGGGCCGCCGGGGAGCTGTTTTTT,CASSIRLPGAAGELFF
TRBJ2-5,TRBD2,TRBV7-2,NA,TGTGCCAGCAGCTCCGGGACTAGCGTGGAGACCCAGTACTTC,CASSSGTSVETQYF
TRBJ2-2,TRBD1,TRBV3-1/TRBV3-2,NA,TGTGCCAGCAGCCGTATAACAGGGGTGGCCGGGGAGCTGTTTTTT,CASSRITGVAGELFF
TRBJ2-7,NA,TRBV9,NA,TGTGCCAGCAGCGTAGAGCCCGGGACAACCTACGAGCAGTACTTC,CASSVEPGTTYEQYF
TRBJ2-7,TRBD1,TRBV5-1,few,TGCGCCAGCAGCGGGCCCGGGACAGGGGGCGCCGAGCAGTACTTC,CASSGPGTGGAEQYF
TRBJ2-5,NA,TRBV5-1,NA,TGCGCCAGCAGCCAATTAGGGGGCCAAGAGACCCAGTACTTC,CASSQLGGQETQYF
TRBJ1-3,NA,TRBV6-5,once,TGTGCCAGCAGTTACTATGCGGGGGCTATCGGAAACACCATATATTTT,CASSYYAGAIGNTIYF
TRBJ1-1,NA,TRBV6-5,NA,TGTGCCAGCAGCCTCGGGGAGAGGACTGAAGCTTTCTTT,CASSLGERTEAFF
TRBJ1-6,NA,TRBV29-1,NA,TGCAGCGTTCAGGAATCGAGAAATTCACCCCTCCACTTT,CSVQESRNSPLHF
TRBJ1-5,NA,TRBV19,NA,TGTGCCAGTAGTTCCCATCAACAGGGAATTCAGCCCCAGCATTTT,CASSSHQQGIQPQHF
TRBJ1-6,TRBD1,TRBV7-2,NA,TGTGCCAGCAGCTTAGGACAGGGAGGCTCACCCCTCCACTTT,CASSLGQGGSPLHF
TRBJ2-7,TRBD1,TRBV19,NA,TGTGCCAGTAGTCATTCCGGGACAGGAGCCTACGAGCAGTACTTC,CASSHSGTGAYEQYF
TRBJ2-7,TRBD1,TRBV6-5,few,TGTGCCAGCAGCTACGAGACAGCAAGGGGAAGGGGGCGGTACTTC,CASSYETARGRGRYF
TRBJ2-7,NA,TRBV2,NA,TGTGCCAGCAGTCCAACAGGGAACTACGAGCAGTACTTC,CASSPTGNYEQYF
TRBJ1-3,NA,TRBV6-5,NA,TGTGCCAGCAGGGAGATCTCTGGAAACACCATATATTTT,CASREISGNTIYF
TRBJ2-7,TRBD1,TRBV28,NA,TGTGCCAGCAGTGCCCCGGGGACAGGTGGTTACGAGCAGTACTTC,CASSAPGTGGYEQYF